One and the same sample provided the 29 T cell receptor beta chains below, sequenced in a study of human T cells and chemical hapten exposure. Each CDR3 protein gets one entry after TCRdb re-called the RACE reads with MiXCR. The sample holds about 380,000 distinct CDR3 sequences; 4.8% are singletons and the top ten take 2% to 2.5%. The time point here: patch test 1, 2 weeks after DPC sensitization. Sample treatment: therapeutic diphenylcyclopropenone sensitization with weekly scalp DPC. Sample: whole blood, taken in connection with sensitization to the hapten diphenylcyclopropenone (DPC). The receptors derive from a woman between 45 and 65 years old with alopecia areata. Some clones in this sample may be carry-over from other donors' samples.

This clonotype was found many times. This chain joins TRBV29-1 and TRBJ1-5, with a tentative D call TRBD1 (5 bases). Trimming took off 4 bases at V and 7 bases at J, with 17 bases between the two ends. The length of the CDR3 is 14 residues. Germline lookup yields CDR1 SQVTM and CDR2 ANQGSEA. Here the CDR3 reads CSVGGEGDFQPQHF. In DNA form, the CDR3 reads TGCAGCGTTGGCGGGGAAGGGGATTTCCAGCCCCAGCATTTT.

The CDR3 here is CASSLGQSDTGELFF. CDR3 coding DNA: TGTGCCAGCAGCCTGGGACAGTCTGATACCGGGGAGCTGTTTTTT. The chain employs TRBV7-9 and TRBJ2-2, with 7 bases fitting TRBD1. With 5 bases clipped from V and 5 bases from J, the junction kept 8 bases outside the gene matches. CDR1 and CDR2 (germline): SEHNR, FQNEAQ (reference sequence). This CDR3 has 15 amino acids.

This clonotype was counted at least ten times. The V gene is TRBV4-1, the J gene TRBJ1-4; D remains ambiguous. The CDR3 is 12 amino acids. Germline CDR1 and CDR2: MGHRA and YSYEKL. V lost 0 bases and J lost 8, with 4 bases in between. CDR3 sequence (DNA): TGCGCCAGCAGCCAAGATGGGGAAAAACTGTTTTTT. The encoded protein is CASSQDGEKLFF.

J is TRBJ2-3 and V is TRBV11-3; D is possibly TRBD2 (5 bases). In germline, CDR1 is SGHNT, CDR2 YENEEA. This CDR3 comprises 14 residues. With 1 base removed from V and 11 bases from J, the gap between germline ends came to 16 bases. This CDR3 is CASSLGGLAREQYF. The CDR3, as DNA: TGTGCCAGCAGCTTAGGAGGGCTAGCTCGTGAGCAGTATTTT.

In this sample, this clonotype turned up many times. The chain recombines TRBV5-8 with TRBJ2-1; D not certain. The CDR3 runs 14 residues. The V and J ends lost 5 bases and 8 bases respectively, with 17 bases between them. Germline assignment: CDR1 SGHTS and CDR2 YDEGEE. CDR3 in amino acids: CASRKRTHVDEQFF. The CDR3 DNA reads TGTGCCAGCAGAAAACGGACGCATGTGGATGAGCAGTTCTTC.

This clonotype was seen many times. The chain links TRBV6-6 to TRBJ2-7; D not certain. This CDR3 region has 12 residues. V was shortened by 4 bases and J by 2 bases, with 6 bases between the two germline ends. The germline CDR1 and CDR2 sequences are MNHNY and SVGAGI (reference sequence). The CDR3 region is CASSSFTYEQYF. DNA for the CDR3: TGTGCCAGCAGTTCCTTTACCTACGAGCAGTACTTC.

This clonotype was counted ten times or more. This rearrangement joins TRBV29-1 to TRBJ2-3, with D unclear. The CDR3 runs to 12 residues. Germline V gene lookup returns CDR1 SQVTM and CDR2 ANQGSEA. Trimming left V 4 bases short and J 5 bases short, with 10 bases between. The CDR3 loop reads CSVALAQDTQYF. DNA for the CDR3: TGCAGCGTTGCGTTGGCGCAAGATACGCAGTATTTT.

This clonotype occurred many times. The rearrangement joins TRBV5-1 to TRBJ2-3; TRBD1 agrees at 11 bases. The germline V gene has CDR1 SGHRS and CDR2 YFSETQ. The trim removed 5 bases at V and 5 bases at J, leaving 7 bases unmatched. The CDR3 consists of 15 residues. The CDR3 bases are TGCGCCAGCAGTCATGGACAGGGGGCTGGAGATACGCAGTATTTT. Encoded protein: CASSHGQGAGDTQYF. Full variable domain (remainder filled in from reference TRBV5-1 and TRBJ2-3): KAGVTQTPRYLIKTRGQQVTLSCSPISGHRSVSWYQQTPGQGLQFLFEYFSETQRNKGNFPGRFSGRQFSNSRSEMNVSTLELGDSALYLCASSHGQGAGDTQYFGPGTRLTVL.

This clonotype appeared many times. Germline is not matched at one junction end, which may reflect a read error. This sequence joins TRBV23-1 and TRBJ2-5; D gene uncertain. TRBV23-1 is reported as an ORF; its role is uncertain. There are 9 residues in the CDR3. CDR3 sequence reads: CANTIAADF. The CDR3 DNA reads as TGCGCCAACACAATAGCTGCGGACTTC.

The sample holds many counts of this clonotype. The chain links TRBV5-6 to TRBJ2-1, with 12 bases aligning to TRBD2. The length of the CDR3 is 16 residues. CDR1 is SGHDT and CDR2 is YYEEEE in the germline V gene. The V and J ends lost 3 bases and 9 bases, in that order; junction bases with no gene match: 10. In nucleotides, the CDR3 is TGTGCCAGCAGCTCTACGACTAGCGGGAGAAAGGGTGAGCAGTTCTTC. This codes for CASSSTTSGRKGEQFF.

This clonotype came up many times. V gene TRBV7-2 combines with J gene TRBJ1-5; the match to TRBD1 covers 7 bases. Trimming took 7 bases from V and 6 from J; bases not matched to a gene: 9. Per germline, CDR1 SGHTA and CDR2 FQGNSA. The CDR3 is made up of 14 amino acids. CDR3 sequence reads: CASTGGPGPQPQHF. CDR3 sequence (DNA): TGTGCCAGCACAGGGGGACCCGGGCCTCAGCCCCAGCATTTT.

In its sample, this clonotype was seen many times. The V and J genes are TRBV20-1 and TRBJ1-2; 7 bases fit TRBD1. CDR1 DFQATT and CDR2 SNEGSKA come from the germline V gene (reference sequence). This CDR3 is 14 amino acids long. The ends lost 3 bases at V and 7 bases at J; junction bases unmatched: 11. The CDR3 protein is CSASPGRGNPGYTF. The CDR3 region has the DNA TGCAGTGCTAGTCCGGGCAGGGGGAACCCTGGCTACACCTTC.

CDR3 residues: CASSYSKTGGNEQYF. The DNA for the CDR3 is TGTGCCAGCAGTTACTCGAAAACAGGGGGCAACGAGCAGTACTTC. The rearrangement joins TRBV6-2 or TRBV6-3 to TRBJ2-7; TRBD1 matches at 9 bases. Germline trimming cut 0 bases from V and 5 bases from J; bases unmatched to any gene: 5. CDR1 and CDR2 (germline): MNHEY, SVGEGT. CDR3 length equals 15 residues.

The rearrangement links TRBV6-1 to TRBJ2-1, with D tentatively TRBD1 (7 bases). Trimming took 4 bases from V and 4 from J, leaving 14 bases between them. The CDR3 covers 15 residues. CDR1 MNHNS and CDR2 SASEGT come from the germline V gene. The CDR3 is CASSAAGGPYNEQFF. For the CDR3, the DNA is TGTGCCAGCAGTGCCGCAGGGGGGCCTTACAATGAGCAGTTCTTC.

At least ten counts were recorded for this clonotype. The gene calls are TRBV6-2 or TRBV6-3 and TRBJ2-3, with 14 bases that match TRBD2. The CDR3 is 16 residues long. CDR1 and CDR2 (germline): MNHEY, SVGEGT. After removal of 6 bases from V and 6 bases from J, the junction contained 8 bases not matched to a gene. The CDR3 DNA reads TGTGCCAGCAGCGGGGGGACTAGCGGGAGATCGGATACGCAGTATTTT. Protein: CASSGGTSGRSDTQYF.

This clonotype was counted at least ten times. J is TRBJ2-3 and V is TRBV7-2; 8 bases map to TRBD2. The CDR3 sequence is 15 residues long. CDR1 SGHTA and CDR2 FQGNSA come from the germline V gene. Trimming cost V 5 bases and J 3 bases; bases outside gene matches: 7. DNA for the CDR3: TGTGCCAGCAGCCCTGGGGCTAGCGGGACAGATACGCAGTATTTT. Residues: CASSPGASGTDTQYF.

CDR3 sequence (DNA): TGTGCCAGCAGTTCGCTCGAGGGTCCCTACAATGAGCAGTTCTTC. The encoded protein is CASSSLEGPYNEQFF. This chain connects TRBV7-6 to TRBJ2-1; possible D gene TRBD2, 5 bases. Germline CDR1 reads SGHVS; CDR2 reads FNYEAQ. The CDR3 consists of 15 residues. The ends were cut back, 6 bases at V and 2 bases at J, with 14 bases in the middle. The full variable domain, rest sourced from reference TRBV7-6 and TRBJ2-1, is GAGVSQSPRYKVTKRGQDVALRCDPISGHVSLYWYRQALGQGPEFLTYFNYEAQQDKSGLPNDRFSAERPEGSISTLTIQRTEQRDSAMYRCASSSLEGPYNEQFFGPGTRLTVL.

This clonotype was counted ten times or more. The rearrangement links TRBV29-1 to TRBJ1-1, with TRBD1 identical over 8 bases. V lost 2 bases, J lost 7 bases, and 9 bases stayed unmatched. The CDR3 has 14 residues. Germline V gives CDR1 SQVTM, CDR2 ANQGSEA. For the CDR3, the DNA is TGCAGCGTTGAATGGACAGGGCGAGAAGGTGAAGCTTTCTTT. Its protein is CSVEWTGREGEAFF.

The chain has TRBV30 and TRBJ2-3; 7 bases agree with TRBD2. This CDR3 spans 15 amino acids. Trimming removed 0 bases from V and 2 bases from J; junction bases left unmatched: 5. Germline-derived CDR1 and CDR2 are GTSNPN and SVGIG (reference sequence). The chain's CDR3 is CAWSVLTSVTDTQYF. The DNA of the CDR3 is TGTGCCTGGAGTGTTCTCACTAGCGTCACAGATACGCAGTATTTT.

This chain connects TRBV12-3 or TRBV12-4 to TRBJ1-6; a possible D gene is TRBD1 (6 bases). The CDR3 runs 17 residues. The V end was cut by 0 bases, the J end by 2 bases, with 11 bases between. For the CDR3, the DNA is TGTGCCAGCAGTTTAGCACTAGGGGGGACCTATAATTCACCCCTCCACTTT. It yields the protein CASSLALGGTYNSPLHF.

This clonotype was seen once. The junction shows a germline mismatch at one end, possibly a read error. J is TRBJ2-1 and V is TRBV20-1; no clear D. CDR1 and CDR2 (germline): DFQATT, SNEGSKA (reference sequence). The CDR3 covers 14 residues. The CDR3 DNA sequence: TGCAGTGCTGGAGATCTTTACTCCTACAATGAGCAGTTCTTC. It translates to CSAGDLYSYNEQFF.

In this sample, this clonotype turned up many times. The J gene is TRBJ2-1, the V gene TRBV12-3 or TRBV12-4; no firm D call. The CDR3 loop spans 12 amino acids. Deletions cut 1 base from V and 7 bases from J, with 5 bases between. CDR3 in DNA: TGTGCCAGCAGTTTAGGGACGAATGAGCAGTTCTTC. Protein product: CASSLGTNEQFF.

This clonotype was seen many times. V gene TRBV5-1 combines with J gene TRBJ2-3; D not certain. The germline CDR1 and CDR2 sequences are SGHRS and YFSETQ. There are 14 residues in the CDR3. Trimming took 2 bases from V and 4 from J, leaving 11 bases between them. CDR3 in DNA: TGCGCCAGCAGCTTAGGTGGAGACTCAGATACGCAGTATTTT. Translation gives CASSLGGDSDTQYF.

V usage is TRBV6-2 or TRBV6-3 and J usage is TRBJ2-1; 8 bases are shared with TRBD2. V shed 8 bases, J shed 5 bases, and the junction held 11 bases outside the gene matches. The CDR3 has 15 amino acids. The germline CDR1 and CDR2 sequences are MNHEY and SVGEGT. CDR3 residues: CASGILAGNNNEQFF. The CDR3 DNA sequence: TGTGCCAGCGGAATCCTAGCGGGTAACAACAATGAGCAGTTCTTC.

This clonotype was seen ten or more times. V is TRBV7-2 and J is TRBJ2-1; 13 bases are a match to TRBD2. Germline trimming cut 1 base from V and 9 bases from J; bases unmatched to any gene: 9. The germline V gene encodes CDR1 SGHTA and CDR2 FQGNSA. The CDR3 is made up of 17 amino acids. The chain's CDR3 is CASSLDGTSGRAGEQFF. The CDR3 DNA sequence: TGTGCCAGCAGCTTAGATGGTACTAGCGGGAGGGCCGGTGAGCAGTTCTTC.

Worth noting for this clonotype: A much larger clonotype is one base distant, so this may be a read error. The chain recombines TRBV12-3 or TRBV12-4 with TRBJ2-1; 7 positions match TRBD1. This CDR3 spans 14 amino acids. DNA of the CDR3: TGTGCCAGCAGTTTCCCGGGACAGCACAATAAGCAGTTCTTC. It codes for CASSFPGQHNKQFF.

The chain employs TRBV5-1 and TRBJ2-1; the D is unclear. Germline-derived CDR1 and CDR2 are SGHRS and YFSETQ. This CDR3 region has 14 residues. V lost 0 bases to trimming and J lost 8 bases, with 12 bases between them. The CDR3 protein is CASSLDTVVHEQFF. The CDR3, as DNA: TGCGCCAGCAGCTTGGACACGGTGGTGCATGAGCAGTTCTTC. Drawing the rest from reference TRBV5-1 and TRBJ2-1, the complete variable domain is KAGVTQTPRYLIKTRGQQVTLSCSPISGHRSVSWYQQTPGQGLQFLFEYFSETQRNKGNFPGRFSGRQFSNSRSEMNVSTLELGDSALYLCASSLDTVVHEQFFGPGTRLTVL.

The sample holds a few counts of this clonotype. The gene calls are TRBV20-1 and TRBJ2-7; D ambiguous. The CDR3 has 12 amino acids. Germline lookup yields CDR1 DFQATT and CDR2 SNEGSKA (reference sequence). Trimming pared 4 bases from V and 7 bases from J, leaving 14 bases between. DNA for the CDR3: TGCAGTGCTACCGACCCACCGAGGGAGCAGTACTTC. It encodes CSATDPPREQYF.

This chain connects TRBV28 to TRBJ1-1, with no clear D. The CDR3 spans 12 residues. The germline V gene has CDR1 MDHEN and CDR2 SYDVKM. The V end lost 5 bases, the J end lost 7 bases, and 11 bases lay between the germline ends. CDR3 bases: TGTGCCAGCAGTACTCCGACTGTTGAAGCTTTCTTT. This codes for CASSTPTVEAFF.